The TCR beta chain under discussion was sequenced for a study of cytomegalovirus exposure and HLA in healthy donors. About the research overall: About 80 million unique TCRs, all from HLA-typed donors, were included in an early release of the data. Study conclusions and caveats: Earlier findings revealed that most TCR beta V segments proved productive either about 87% or about 30% of the time.

This CDR3 is 19 amino acids long. Germline CDR1 SGHAT, CDR2 FQNNGV. The V segment lost 5 bases and the J segment 5 bases; nucleotides outside the gene matches: 15. PCR involved 60 Vbeta and 13 Jbeta primers. The table came from immunoSEQ multiplex PCR; TCRdb's copy has only in-frame clones and leaves some out. The profile shows tens of thousands of clones, about 78% of them singletons. To note about this clone: Its matching antigen is unknown.

Sequenced: PBMCs. The sequence derives from a young man in good health and CMV-seronegative. This chain joins TRBV11-2 and TRBJ2-2; TRBD2 matches 12 bases. The CDR3 nucleotides read TGTGCCAGCAGCCCCATCGTGGGGGCTAGCGGGGGGGCGACCGGGGAGCTGTTTTTT. Translated, it gives CASSPIVGASGGATGELFF.